This passage covers 5 T cell receptor beta chains from one sample sequenced in a study of CXCR3-negative and CXCR3-positive naive CD8 T cells (dated by TCRdb to between 2018 and 2021). The sequencer listed for this sample is NextSeq 550. The Human TCR Profiling Kit (MiLaboratory) was used to prepare UMI-labeled 5' RACE TRB cDNA libraries. With the reads reprocessed by TCRdb, a single entry stands for each CDR3 protein sequence and no DNA is reported. The table for this sample shows 50,000 to 65,000 distinct CDR3 sequences. Of the sample, around 24% is held by the ten largest clones. The specimen was memory CD8+ T cells from blood. The cell subset or site label of this sample denotes: conventional CD8+ memory T cells (TMEM), sorted as controls. Every receptor here comes from a human donor in good health. Some clones in this sample may be carry-over from other donors' samples.

The V call is TRBV4-2, the J call TRBJ2-1; TCRdb lists TRBD1, though no DNA is available to test this call. This CDR3 region has 13 residues. In germline, CDR1 is LGHNA, CDR2 YNFKEQ. CDR3 residues: CASSPNREDEQFF.

This chain connects TRBV2 to TRBJ1-2; checking the TCRdb D call of TRBD1 is not possible without DNA. CDR3 size: 14 residues. Germline CDR1 reads SNHLY; CDR2 reads FYNNEI. This chain's CDR3 is CASSEAKGGLGYTF.

This chain joins TRBV27 and TRBJ2-1. This CDR3 region has 17 residues. Germline V lookup: CDR1 MNHEY, CDR2 SMNVEV (reference sequence). The CDR3 sequence: CASSSDPTERSYNEQFF.

The V gene is TRBV29-1, the J gene TRBJ1-1. Germline CDR1 SQVTM, CDR2 ANQGSEA. The CDR3 totals 13 residues. The CDR3 sequence is CSVEDQGPTEAFF. Variable domain in full (rest from reference TRBV29-1 and TRBJ1-1): SAVISQKPSRDICQRGTSLTIQCQVDSQVTMMFWYRQQPGQSLTLIATANQGSEATYESGFVIDKFPISRPNLTFSTLTVSNMSPEDSSIYLCSVEDQGPTEAFFGQGTRLTVV.

The chain combines TRBV5-1 with TRBJ2-1; the TCRdb D gene call, TRBD2, has no DNA to confirm it. This CDR3 has 16 residues. CDR1 and CDR2 from the germline V gene are SGHRS and YFSETQ. This chain's CDR3 is CASSLAPSGSSNEQFF.